Following are 16 T cell receptor beta chains from one sample sequenced in a study of CD8+ T cells in alopecia areata. The treatment was: oral pan-JAK inhibitor, 5-10 mg twice daily. Extraction of RNA preceded its reverse transcription into cDNA, which served as the sequencing template. The protocol was immunoSEQ multiplex PCR, while the TCRdb copy is restricted to in-frame clones and leaves out a portion. The data contain about 190,000 clones, about 60% of them singletons. The sample in question was CD4+ T cells sorted from blood, obtained at week 4, from a patient treated with tofacitinib. The receptors shown here come from a human donor with alopecia areata.

The chain couples TRBV6-5 to TRBJ2-5; D is perhaps TRBD2 (6 bases). The V and J ends lost 0 bases and 7 bases respectively, with 15 bases between them. Germline loops: CDR1 MNHEY, CDR2 SVGAGI. The CDR3 is made up of 15 amino acids. CDR3 in DNA: TGTGCCAGCAGTTACTCGTGGAGGGGCGATTGGACCCAGTACTTC. This gives the protein CASSYSWRGDWTQYF.

The rearrangement uses TRBV25-1 and TRBJ2-2, with D uncertain. Germline assignment: CDR1 MGHDK and CDR2 SYGVNS. This CDR3 has 14 amino acids. V lost 4 bases and J lost 0, with 6 bases in between. Here the CDR3 reads CASSGYTNTGELFF. The CDR3 nucleotides are TGTGCCAGCAGTGGATACACGAACACCGGGGAGCTGTTTTTT.

The chain has TRBV4-1 and TRBJ2-3; 8 nucleotides line up with TRBD2. The CDR3 spans 17 residues. V lost 2 bases to trimming and J lost 0 bases; unmatched junction nucleotides: 7. Germline V gene sequence: CDR1 MGHRA, CDR2 YSYEKL. The CDR3 loop reads CASSQTHSGTSTDTQYF. DNA for the CDR3: TGCGCCAGCAGCCAAACCCATAGCGGGACTAGCACAGATACGCAGTATTTT.

The V and J genes are TRBV25-1 and TRBJ2-6, with a weak D call TRBD2 (6 bases). The germline V and J ends were trimmed by 1 base and 2 bases, with 12 bases remaining between them. Germline CDR1 is MGHDK and CDR2 is SYGVNS. The CDR3 runs to 17 residues. This CDR3 reads CASSELWRGPGANVLTF. The CDR3 nucleotides read TGTGCCAGCAGTGAATTATGGAGGGGCCCTGGGGCCAACGTCCTGACTTTC.

This clone was found a few times. This chain connects TRBV29-1 to TRBJ2-2, with D perhaps being TRBD1 or TRBD2 (5 bases each). The V end lost 7 bases, the J end lost 6 bases, and 9 bases lay between the germline ends. This CDR3 is built from 11 residues. CDR1 and CDR2 (germline): SQVTM, ANQGSEA. The CDR3 nucleotides read TGCAGCGCCCGGGACGCCGGGGAGCTGTTTTTT. The encoded protein is CSARDAGELFF.

This clone was seen only a few times. The V call is TRBV4-1, the J call TRBJ2-6; D possibly uses TRBD1 or TRBD2 (6 bases each). This CDR3 has 15 residues. Per germline, CDR1 MGHRA and CDR2 YSYEKL. The V and J ends lost 7 bases and 0 bases respectively, with 10 bases between them. CDR3 region: CASTRGDSGANVLTF. Written as DNA, the CDR3 is TGCGCCAGCACAAGGGGGGACTCTGGGGCCAACGTCCTGACTTTC.

The genes are TRBV5-4 and TRBJ2-5; D ambiguous. Trimming took off 0 bases at V and 2 bases at J, with 14 bases between the two ends. Germline V CDR1 and CDR2: SGHNT, YYREEE (reference sequence). The CDR3 loop spans 16 amino acids. The CDR3: CASSLAPAGLQETQYF. The DNA for the CDR3 is TGTGCCAGCAGCTTGGCCCCCGCAGGCTTGCAAGAGACCCAGTACTTC.

A single count supports this clone. This chain links TRBV19 with TRBJ2-4; D tentatively reads TRBD1 or TRBD2 (5 bases each). Germline loops: CDR1 LNHDA, CDR2 SQIVND (reference sequence). The CDR3 is 11 amino acids. Trimming shortened V by 8 bases and J by 8 bases, and 10 bases separated the two germline ends. The CDR3 is CASRRGYIQYF. The CDR3 DNA sequence: TGTGCCAGTCGCCGGGGCTACATTCAGTACTTC.

V is TRBV29-1 and J is TRBJ2-5; D is undetermined. Trimming stripped 2 bases from V and 2 bases from J, with 6 bases between. Germline loops: CDR1 SQVTM, CDR2 ANQGSEA. This CDR3 is built from 12 residues. The CDR3 here is CSVELPQETQYF. CDR3 bases: TGCAGCGTTGAACTGCCTCAAGAGACCCAGTACTTC.

The chain joins TRBV29-1 to TRBJ1-1; the match to TRBD1 covers 10 bases. In germline, CDR1 is SQVTM, CDR2 ANQGSEA. CDR3 length: 15 residues. The ends lost 6 bases at V and 3 bases at J; junction bases unmatched: 10. CDR3 residues: CSVSRDRGGDTEAFF. CDR3 DNA sequence: TGCAGCGTCAGCCGGGACAGGGGAGGGGACACTGAAGCTTTCTTT.

The V and J genes are TRBV29-1 and TRBJ1-2, with D unresolved. Trimming left V 0 bases short and J 4 bases short, with 15 bases between. The CDR3 loop spans 15 amino acids. Germline V lookup: CDR1 SQVTM, CDR2 ANQGSEA. This chain's CDR3 is CSVEDLTQAPYGYTF. The CDR3 region has the DNA TGCAGCGTTGAAGATTTAACGCAGGCCCCCTATGGCTACACCTTC.

The chain is built from TRBV5-1 and TRBJ2-5; D gene ambiguous. The V end lost 0 bases, the J end lost 0 bases, and 9 bases lay between the germline ends. Germline V gene data show CDR1 as SGHRS and CDR2 as YFSETQ. CDR3 size: 15 residues. This CDR3 reads CASSLAALHQETQYF. The CDR3 nucleotides read TGCGCCAGCAGCTTGGCTGCCCTTCACCAAGAGACCCAGTACTTC.

This chain uses TRBV5-1 with TRBJ2-7; D possibly matches TRBD1 or TRBD2 (5 bases each). The CDR3 length is 15 residues. The V gene's germline CDR1 is SGHRS and CDR2 YFSETQ. Trimming took 3 bases from V and 2 from J, leaving 15 bases between them. The CDR3 DNA reads TGCGCCAGCAGCTATCTTGCCGGGGCTCCCTACGAGCAGTACTTC. It is translated as CASSYLAGAPYEQYF.

The chain is built from TRBV5-4 and TRBJ2-2; weak D call: TRBD1 (6 bases). V was trimmed by 4 bases and J by 2 bases, leaving 15 bases between them. Germline V lookup: CDR1 SGHNT, CDR2 YYREEE (reference sequence). This CDR3 comprises 16 residues. The CDR3 DNA sequence: TGTGCCAGCAGCCGGAAGGACAGAAGAAACACCGGGGAGCTGTTTTTT. This gives the protein CASSRKDRRNTGELFF.

A few counts support this clone. This CDR3 is CASKVGRQYNEQFF. DNA of the CDR3: TGTGCCAGCAAGGTCGGGAGACAGTACAATGAGCAGTTCTTC. The rearrangement links TRBV2 to TRBJ2-1, with D maybe TRBD2 (6 bases). Germline-derived CDR1 and CDR2 are SNHLY and FYNNEI. The CDR3 loop spans 14 amino acids. V was pared by 7 bases and J by 4 bases, with 14 bases between. Based on the CDR3 plus reference TRBV2 and TRBJ2-1, the full variable domain is EPEVTQTPSHQVTQMGQEVILRCVPISNHLYFYWYRQILGQKVEFLVSFYNNEISEKSEIFDDQFSVERPDGSNFTLKIRSTKLEDSAMYFCASKVGRQYNEQFFGPGTRLTVL.

J is TRBJ2-5 and V is TRBV29-1; D possibly matches TRBD1 or TRBD2 (5 bases each). Germline lookup yields CDR1 SQVTM and CDR2 ANQGSEA. The ends were cut back, 4 bases at V and 1 base at J, with 22 bases in the middle. The CDR3 consists of 17 residues. CDR3 sequence: CSVGGEGRQKTQETQYF. CDR3 in DNA: TGCAGCGTTGGAGGGGAAGGGCGCCAGAAAACCCAAGAGACCCAGTACTTC.